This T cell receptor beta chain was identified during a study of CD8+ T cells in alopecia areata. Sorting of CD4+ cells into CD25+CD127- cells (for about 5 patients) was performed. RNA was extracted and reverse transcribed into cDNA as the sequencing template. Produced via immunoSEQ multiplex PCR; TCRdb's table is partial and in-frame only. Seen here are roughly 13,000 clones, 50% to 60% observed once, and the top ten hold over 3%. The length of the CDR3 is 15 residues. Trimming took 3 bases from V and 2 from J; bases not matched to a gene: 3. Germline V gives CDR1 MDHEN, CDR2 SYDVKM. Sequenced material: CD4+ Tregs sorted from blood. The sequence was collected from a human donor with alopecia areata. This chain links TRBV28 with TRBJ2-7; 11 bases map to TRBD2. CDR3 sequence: CASSLGTSGPYEQYF. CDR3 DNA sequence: TGTGCCAGCAGTTTGGGGACTAGCGGACCCTACGAGCAGTACTTC.